The entry below gives a single T cell receptor (beta chain) sequence along with its context. Sequenced by immunoSEQ multiplex PCR; TCRdb stores in-frame clones only, minus some. This sample carries about 73,000 clones, approximately 80% of them seen once, and the ten largest clones take around 5.6%. The sample belongs to a study of blood T cell repertoires in COVID-19. As for the study in general: PBMCs, B-cell-depleted T cells, or T cells provided the cDNA or gDNA that made up the material.

The TCR sequence derives from a woman aged 60-75 years with acute or convalescent COVID-19. The specimen was peripheral blood.

Here the CDR3 DNA reads TGTGCCACCAGCAGCGGCGGGCCTTATGGCTACACCTTC. Translated: CATSSGGPYGYTF. V is TRBV15 and J is TRBJ1-2; D is uncertain. Trimming removed 3 bases at V and 5 bases at J, with 10 bases between. The germline V gene encodes CDR1 LNHNV and CDR2 YYDKDF (reference sequence). The CDR3 is 13 amino acids.